This is a list of T cell receptor beta chains from one sample in a study of response to subunit inactivated influenza vaccine. TCRdb reprocessed the RT-PCR reads via MiXCR and lists one record per CDR3 protein. The table records fewer than 400,000 distinct CDR3 sequences, about a fifth of them present only once. This sample comprised PBMCs from blood, obtained about 20 months after vaccination. These receptors all stem from a man in his fifties or sixties who received an inactivated influenza vaccine. Both conserved end residues are part of each CDR3. Some rows mark clone size as missing; the rest say once, few, many or name a class of expanded clone.

J gene	clone size	V gene	CDR3 protein
TRBJ1-2	few	TRBV28	CASSLPRDRGSGYTF
TRBJ1-5	many	TRBV12-3/TRBV12-4	CASSLVGPQHF
TRBJ2-3	once	TRBV7-2	CASSTSSGGYSTDTQYF
TRBJ1-2	-	TRBV6-1	CASRVTEVYGYTF
TRBJ2-7	-	TRBV5-1	CASSVDIYEQYF
TRBJ2-5	once	TRBV20-1	CSARVARRNQETQYF
TRBJ2-3	-	TRBV7-2	CASSLAGQSDTQYF
TRBJ1-1	-	TRBV27	CASSQNGRSEAFF
TRBJ2-7	-	TRBV5-1	CASSLHGLSNEQYF
TRBJ1-5	many	TRBV9	CASRDGWSNQPQHF
TRBJ1-2	-	TRBV29-1	CSVATGGYYGYTF
TRBJ2-5	many	TRBV12-3/TRBV12-4	CASSPGGLAVETQYF
TRBJ1-3	-	TRBV15	CATSRDRLSGNTIYF
TRBJ2-5	many	TRBV20-1	CSARDNLKETQYF
TRBJ2-1	few	TRBV29-1	CSVEEALAGASSYNEQFF
TRBJ2-1	-	TRBV28	CAIGRELYNEQFF
TRBJ1-1	few	TRBV12-3/TRBV12-4	CASSLGGLRYTEAFF
TRBJ2-1	-	TRBV9	CASSVAGGTSGYNEQFF
TRBJ1-1	few	TRBV25-1	CASSDLVLGAFF
TRBJ1-2	-	TRBV28	CASRKTRYGYTF
TRBJ1-1	-	TRBV29-1	CSVRRQDDEAFF
TRBJ2-3	-	TRBV12-3/TRBV12-4	CASSQRGGSTDTQYF
TRBJ2-7	-	TRBV28	CASSLGPGGTYEQYF